Listed here are 30 T cell receptor beta chains from one sample, sequenced in a study of cytomegalovirus exposure and HLA in healthy donors. The study ran its PCR with 60 Vbeta and 13 Jbeta primers. Clones were read by immunoSEQ multiplex PCR, and TCRdb kept only the in-frame ones, dropping some. The profile shows about 170,000 clones, 73% of them singletons. The sample consisted of PBMCs. These receptors came from a woman aged 18-30 years in good health and CMV-seropositive.

This chain links TRBV30 with TRBJ1-2; 8 positions agree with TRBD1. CDR1 GTSNPN and CDR2 SVGIG come from the germline V gene (reference sequence). The ends lost 5 bases at V and 8 bases at J; junction bases unmatched: 13. The CDR3 length is 14 residues. Here the CDR3 reads CAWDPLDRVLGYTF. For the CDR3, the DNA is TGTGCCTGGGACCCTTTGGACAGGGTGTTAGGCTACACCTTC.

In this sample, this clone turned up a few times. The V and J genes are TRBV11-2 and TRBJ1-3; D is ambiguous. CDR1 and CDR2 (germline): SGHAT, FQNNGV. The V and J ends lost 5 bases and 0 bases respectively, with 5 bases between them. The CDR3 consists of 13 residues. The CDR3 DNA follows: TGTGCCAGCAGCCCAAACTCTGGAAACACCATATATTTT. Its protein is CASSPNSGNTIYF.

The gene calls are TRBV10-1 and TRBJ1-6; unclear D gene. The CDR3 is 13 amino acids. CDR1 WNHNN and CDR2 SYGVQD come from the germline V gene (reference sequence). V was trimmed by 8 bases and J by 9 bases, leaving 14 bases between them. The CDR3 DNA is TGCGCCAGCGTCTCCGTCAGGCGTTCACCCCTCCACTTT. As protein: CASVSVRRSPLHF.

The genes are TRBV2 and TRBJ1-4; D gene ambiguous. Germline lookup yields CDR1 SNHLY and CDR2 FYNNEI. The CDR3 runs 14 residues. Deletions cut 3 bases from V and 7 bases from J, with 12 bases between. CDR3 coding DNA: TGTGCCAGCAGTGAGACTAAGCGCCCTGAAAAACTGTTTTTT. Encoded protein: CASSETKRPEKLFF.

The CDR3 sequence: CASIITSGGVYSSYNEQFF. The CDR3 DNA sequence: TGTGCCAGCATCATTACTAGCGGGGGGGTTTACAGCTCCTACAATGAGCAGTTCTTC. The chain is built from TRBV9 and TRBJ2-1, with 13 positions matching TRBD2. The germline V gene has CDR1 SGDLS and CDR2 YYNGEE. With 6 bases clipped from V and 0 bases from J, the junction kept 12 bases outside the gene matches. The CDR3 has 19 residues.

The V and J genes are TRBV6-1 and TRBJ1-6, with D hard to call. This CDR3 contains 17 residues. Germline V gene lookup returns CDR1 MNHNS and CDR2 SASEGT. With 2 bases removed from V and 11 bases from J, the gap between germline ends came to 22 bases. DNA of the CDR3: TGTGCCAGCAGTGAATTGGCCACAACGCCTTTATTAACACCCCTCCACTTT. It specifies CASSELATTPLLTPLHF.

This clone has just one count. The rearrangement uses TRBV19 and TRBJ2-5; TRBD1 aligns across 10 bases. The end of the DNA is better explained by TRBJ2-7, so the J call may be wrong. CDR1 and CDR2 from the germline V gene are LNHDA and SQIVND (reference sequence). The length of the CDR3 is 13 residues. This chain's CDR3 is CASSGTGVYEQYF. For the CDR3, the DNA is TGTGCCAGCTCCGGGACAGGGGTCTACGAGCAGTACTTC.

This chain uses TRBV5-6 with TRBJ1-6, with D perhaps TRBD1 (6 bases). The V gene's germline CDR1 is SGHDT and CDR2 YYEEEE. Trimming stripped 4 bases from V and 5 bases from J, with 13 bases between. The CDR3 runs to 15 residues. The CDR3 protein is CASSAGTPHNSPLHF. For the CDR3, the DNA is TGTGCCAGCAGCGCCGGGACACCCCATAATTCACCCCTCCACTTT.

The V gene is TRBV7-2, the J gene TRBJ2-1; TRBD2 matches at 8 bases. Germline CDR1 reads SGHTA; CDR2 reads FQGNSA. This CDR3 has 15 residues. V was clipped by 3 bases and J by 4 bases; unmatched bases: 5. DNA of the CDR3: TGTGCCAGCAGCTTTAACCGGGGGGGTTACAATGAGCAGTTCTTC. Translating gives CASSFNRGGYNEQFF. Full variable domain (outside the CDR3, taken from reference TRBV7-2 and TRBJ2-1): GAGVSQSPSNKVTEKGKDVELRCDPISGHTALYWYRQSLGQGLEFLIYFQGNSAPDKSGLPSDRFSAERTGGSVSTLTIQRTQQEDSAVYLCASSFNRGGYNEQFFGPGTRLTVL.

The chain couples TRBV5-6 to TRBJ1-1; TRBD1 is a possible D gene (6 bases). Germline V gene lookup returns CDR1 SGHDT and CDR2 YYEEEE. V lost 2 bases, J lost 6 bases, and 14 bases lay in between. This CDR3 comprises 14 residues. The CDR3 reads CASSFQTQGAEAFF. The CDR3 coding sequence is TGTGCCAGCAGCTTCCAGACACAGGGAGCTGAAGCTTTCTTT.

The chain combines TRBV9 with TRBJ2-5; 9 nucleotides match TRBD1. Trimming cost V 4 bases and J 5 bases; bases outside gene matches: 9. This CDR3 contains 15 residues. CDR1 and CDR2 (germline): SGDLS, YYNGEE. Here the CDR3 DNA reads TGTGCCAGCAGCTCAGGGGGACAGGGTTACGAGACCCAGTACTTC. The encoded protein is CASSSGGQGYETQYF.

This clone occurred once. The chain joins TRBV7-9 to TRBJ2-3; 10 bases are a match to TRBD2. This CDR3 is built from 15 residues. Per germline, CDR1 SEHNR and CDR2 FQNEAQ (reference sequence). Trimming removed 6 bases from V and 3 bases from J; junction bases left unmatched: 6. The CDR3 DNA reads as TGTGCCAGCAGGGAGGGACTAGCGACGACAGATACGCAGTATTTT. It translates to CASREGLATTDTQYF.

This chain joins TRBV7-2 and TRBJ1-1, with a weak D call TRBD1 (6 bases). The CDR3 covers 14 residues. Germline CDR1 and CDR2: SGHTA and FQGNSA. V lost 5 bases and J lost 4, with 14 bases in between. CDR3 amino acids: CASSPLQGSTEAFF. CDR3 in DNA: TGTGCCAGCAGCCCTCTTCAGGGGTCCACTGAAGCTTTCTTT.

The chain uses TRBV6-5 and TRBJ2-5, with TRBD2 matching over 7 bases. With 6 bases clipped from V and 7 bases from J, the junction kept 8 bases outside the gene matches. Germline-derived CDR1 and CDR2 are MNHEY and SVGAGI. There are 13 residues in the CDR3. The CDR3 spells CASRGPGGGTQYF. The CDR3 DNA follows: TGTGCCAGCAGGGGACCGGGGGGAGGGACCCAGTACTTC.

The rearrangement joins TRBV4-3 to TRBJ1-1; 10 bases map to TRBD1. The germline gives CDR1 LGHNA, CDR2 YSLEER. J lost 4 bases, V lost 1 base, and 6 bases had no gene match. The CDR3 is 16 residues long. CDR3 nucleotides: TGCGCCAGCAGCCAAGGCAAGACAGGGGGCGGCACTGAAGCTTTCTTT. This gives the protein CASSQGKTGGGTEAFF.

The rearrangement uses TRBV5-1 and TRBJ1-5; D possibly corresponds to TRBD1 (5 bases). V shed 4 bases and J shed 1 base, with 9 bases lying between them. The CDR3 has 14 amino acids. The germline V gene has CDR1 SGHRS and CDR2 YFSETQ. CDR3 region: CASSSGDSNQPQHF. CDR3 DNA sequence: TGCGCCAGCAGCAGCGGGGACAGCAATCAGCCCCAGCATTTT.

The genes are TRBV5-1 and TRBJ1-4, with D possibly being TRBD1 (6 bases). The germline V gene encodes CDR1 SGHRS and CDR2 YFSETQ. The CDR3 extends over 15 amino acids. V dropped 3 bases and J dropped 4 bases, with 13 bases sitting between them. This chain's CDR3 is CASSSTGINNEKLFF. As DNA, the CDR3 is TGCGCCAGCAGCTCTACAGGGATTAATAATGAAAAACTGTTTTTT.

The rearrangement joins TRBV7-8 to TRBJ2-1, with 8 positions matching TRBD2. Trimming at V came to 5 bases and at J to 7 bases, leaving 7 bases not matched to a gene. Germline CDR1 reads SGHVS; CDR2 reads FQNEAQ. The CDR3 contains 14 residues. The CDR3 reads CASSALAGWNEQFF. In DNA, the CDR3 is TGTGCCAGCAGCGCTCTAGCGGGTTGGAATGAGCAGTTCTTC.

This chain links TRBV4-3 with TRBJ2-4; 10 bases agree with TRBD2. V trimming: 3 bases; J trimming: 4 bases; junction bases outside the gene matches: 6. Germline assignment: CDR1 LGHNA and CDR2 YSLEER. CDR3 size: 16 residues. DNA for the CDR3: TGCGCCAGCAGCCATGAACTAGCGGGGCGAAAAAACATTCAGTACTTC. Translated: CASSHELAGRKNIQYF.

The chain combines TRBV6-5 with TRBJ2-1, with 13 bases fitting TRBD2. The CDR3 spans 16 residues. After removal of 2 bases from V and 10 bases from J, the junction contained 8 bases not matched to a gene. Per the germline V gene, CDR1 is MNHEY and CDR2 is SVGAGI. The CDR3 DNA is TGTGCCAGCAGTTACGGGGGACTAGCGGGACAGGGCGAGCAGTTCTTC. Protein: CASSYGGLAGQGEQFF.

The rearrangement joins TRBV10-3 to TRBJ2-1; no reliable D call. The CDR3 contains 15 residues. The germline V gene encodes CDR1 ENHRY and CDR2 SYGVKD. Trimming removed 2 bases at V and 7 bases at J, with 15 bases between. The CDR3 sequence: CAISEPSDVTNEQFF. DNA for the CDR3: TGTGCCATCAGTGAGCCCTCGGATGTGACAAATGAGCAGTTCTTC.

The CDR3 reads CATSRDLWDTGAKNIQYF. CDR3 in DNA: TGTGCCACCAGCAGAGATCTGTGGGACACTGGGGCCAAAAACATTCAGTACTTC. V is TRBV15 and J is TRBJ2-4; TRBD1 might be the D (6 bases). CDR3 size: 18 residues. CDR1 and CDR2 from the germline V gene are LNHNV and YYDKDF (reference sequence). V shed 0 bases and J shed 1 base, with 16 bases lying between them.

This rearrangement joins TRBV14 to TRBJ2-5, with 8 bases identical to TRBD2. V shed 1 base and J 1 base; nucleotides not matched to a gene: 8. This CDR3 is built from 17 residues. Germline V lookup: CDR1 SGHDN, CDR2 FVKESK. CDR3 region: CASSQGDSSGTQETQYF. The CDR3 coding sequence is TGTGCCAGCAGCCAAGGAGATAGTAGCGGGACCCAAGAGACCCAGTACTTC.

The chain couples TRBV4-1 to TRBJ2-1; no firm D call. The CDR3 spans 16 residues. The V gene's germline CDR1 is MGHRA and CDR2 YSYEKL. Trimming cost V 1 base and J 7 bases, with 17 bases left between them. The CDR3 bases are TGCGCCAGCAGCCAAGTAGGCACTCCGGGTAAAAATGAGCAGTTCTTC. It translates to CASSQVGTPGKNEQFF.

The V call is TRBV5-1, the J call TRBJ1-4; D gene uncertain. The length of the CDR3 is 15 residues. V was trimmed by 2 bases and J by 3 bases, leaving 11 bases between them. In germline, CDR1 is SGHRS, CDR2 YFSETQ. CDR3 region: CASSFRRDSNEKLFF. The CDR3 coding sequence is TGCGCCAGCAGCTTTCGGAGGGATTCTAATGAAAAACTGTTTTTT.

This rearrangement joins TRBV9 to TRBJ2-7; 7 bases map to TRBD1. Germline assignment: CDR1 SGDLS and CDR2 YYNGEE. The length of the CDR3 is 12 residues. The junction had 4 bases not matched to a gene; V was cut back by 7 bases and J by 3 bases. The chain's CDR3 is CASGPGGYEQYF. CDR3 in DNA: TGTGCCAGCGGGCCAGGGGGCTACGAGCAGTACTTC.

The rearrangement uses TRBV7-9 and TRBJ2-3, with D perhaps matching TRBD2 (7 bases). The germline gives CDR1 SEHNR, CDR2 FQNEAQ (reference sequence). This CDR3 comprises 15 residues. Trimming removed 5 bases from V and 1 base from J, with 13 bases in between. As DNA, the CDR3 is TGTGCCAGCAGCCAACGAGGGGGGGGCACAGATACGCAGTATTTT. This gives the protein CASSQRGGGTDTQYF.

This chain joins TRBV9 and TRBJ2-1; D is ambiguous. The length of the CDR3 is 11 residues. The germline gives CDR1 SGDLS, CDR2 YYNGEE. Trimming left V 7 bases short and J 8 bases short, with 10 bases between. CDR3 protein: CASGPTDEQFF. The CDR3 bases are TGTGCCAGCGGTCCCACGGATGAGCAGTTCTTC.

V usage is TRBV6-6 and J usage is TRBJ1-1, with 8 bases that match TRBD1. Germline lookup yields CDR1 MNHNY and CDR2 SVGAGI (reference sequence). V lost 5 bases and J lost 1; bases outside the gene matches: 3. The CDR3 spans 14 residues. As DNA, the CDR3 is TGTGCCAGCAGTACCGGACAGGGGAACACTGAAGCTTTCTTT. As protein: CASSTGQGNTEAFF.

This rearrangement joins TRBV11-2 to TRBJ1-1; TRBD1 aligns across 9 bases. The J segment lost 0 bases and the V segment lost 6 bases, leaving 8 bases of the junction unmatched. The CDR3 is 16 amino acids. The V gene's germline CDR1 is SGHAT and CDR2 FQNNGV. The CDR3 DNA reads TGTGCCAGCAGGCTAACAGGGGGCTTACTGAACACTGAAGCTTTCTTT. Translated: CASRLTGGLLNTEAFF.